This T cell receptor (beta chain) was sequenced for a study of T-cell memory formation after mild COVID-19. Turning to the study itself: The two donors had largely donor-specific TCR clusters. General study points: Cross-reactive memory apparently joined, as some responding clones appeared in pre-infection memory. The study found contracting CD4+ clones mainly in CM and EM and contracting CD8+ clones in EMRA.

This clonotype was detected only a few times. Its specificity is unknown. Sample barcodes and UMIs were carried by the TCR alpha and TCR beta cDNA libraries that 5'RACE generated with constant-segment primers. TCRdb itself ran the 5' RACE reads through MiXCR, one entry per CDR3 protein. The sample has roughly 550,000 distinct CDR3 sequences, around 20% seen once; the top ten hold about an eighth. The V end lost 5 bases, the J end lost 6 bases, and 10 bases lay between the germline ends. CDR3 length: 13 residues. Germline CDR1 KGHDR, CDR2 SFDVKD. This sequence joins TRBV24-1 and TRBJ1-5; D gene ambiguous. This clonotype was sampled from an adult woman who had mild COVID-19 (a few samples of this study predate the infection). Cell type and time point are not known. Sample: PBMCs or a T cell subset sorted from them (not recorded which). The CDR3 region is CATSAGPVQPQHF. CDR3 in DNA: TGTGCCACCAGTGCCGGACCCGTTCAGCCCCAGCATTTT.